The 20 T cell receptor beta chains below were found in one sample sequenced in a study of blood T cell repertoires in COVID-19. Sequenced by immunoSEQ multiplex PCR; TCRdb stores in-frame clones only, minus some. The table lists approximately 250,000 clones, 75% to 85% of them singletons. Specimen: peripheral blood. These TCRs come from a human donor in a cohort sampled during active COVID-19.

V is TRBV9 and J is TRBJ2-7, with 8 positions matching TRBD1. This CDR3 is built from 16 residues. CDR1 SGDLS and CDR2 YYNGEE come from the germline V gene. Losses at the gene ends were 4 bases for V and 3 bases for J; bases not matched to a gene: 12. CDR3 sequence (DNA): TGTGCCAGCAGCTCCTACCCCGGGACAGGACTCTACGAGCAGTACTTC. Amino acid sequence: CASSSYPGTGLYEQYF.

The CDR3 bases are TGCAGCGTCCCGGGGGGGGATGGGGAGACCCAGTACTTC. Translating it yields CSVPGGDGETQYF. The genes are TRBV29-1 and TRBJ2-5, with TRBD2 matching over 8 bases. The CDR3 has 13 residues. Per the germline V gene, CDR1 is SQVTM and CDR2 is ANQGSEA. Unmatched junction bases numbered 8, after V lost 6 bases and J lost 5 bases.

The chain is built from TRBV5-5 and TRBJ1-2; TRBD1 aligns across 10 bases. V lost 4 bases, J lost 9 bases, and 9 bases stayed unmatched. Looked up from germline, CDR1 is SGHKS and CDR2 is YYEKEE (reference sequence). This CDR3 has 14 amino acids. For the CDR3, the DNA is TGTGCCAGCAGCCCGGGACAGGGGAAGGTTAGCTACACCTTC. Translated, it gives CASSPGQGKVSYTF.

J is TRBJ2-1 and V is TRBV12-3 or TRBV12-4, with 8 bases matching TRBD1. The J segment lost 7 bases and the V segment lost 4 bases, leaving 3 bases of the junction unmatched. This CDR3 comprises 13 residues. The CDR3 is CASSSRQGNEQFF. CDR3 bases: TGTGCCAGCAGTTCCCGACAGGGGAATGAGCAGTTCTTC.

CDR3 sequence (DNA): TGTGCCAGCAGCTTTGGGACTAGCCTGTACAATGAGCAGTTCTTC. This gives the protein CASSFGTSLYNEQFF. V and J are TRBV7-6 and TRBJ2-1, with 9 bases lining up with TRBD2. The trim removed 3 bases at V and 4 bases at J, leaving 4 bases unmatched. CDR1 and CDR2 from the germline V gene are SGHVS and FNYEAQ. The CDR3 totals 15 residues.

The chain has TRBV24-1 and TRBJ2-1; unclear D gene. Germline V gene sequence: CDR1 KGHDR, CDR2 SFDVKD. This CDR3 comprises 13 residues. Trimming took off 8 bases at V and 6 bases at J, with 13 bases between the two ends. CDR3 coding DNA: TGTGCCACCACCTCTCCGTCAGGCAATGAGCAGTTCTTC. It yields the protein CATTSPSGNEQFF.

The gene calls are TRBV30 and TRBJ1-5; a weak D match, TRBD1 (5 bases). The CDR3 contains 14 residues. Per germline, CDR1 GTSNPN and CDR2 SVGIG (reference sequence). V was trimmed by 1 base and J by 0 bases, leaving 7 bases between them. CDR3 sequence (DNA): TGTGCCTGGAGTGGGGGCGGTAGCAATCAGCCCCAGCATTTT. Its protein product is CAWSGGGSNQPQHF. The whole variable domain, filled in from reference TRBV30 and TRBJ1-5, reads SQTIHQWPATLVQPVGSPLSLECTVEGTSNPNLYWYRQAAGRGLQLLFYSVGIGQISSEVPQNLSASRPQDRQFILSSKKLLLSDSGFYLCAWSGGGSNQPQHFGDGTRLSIL.

This sequence joins TRBV19 and TRBJ2-1; 7 bases map to TRBD2. V shed 0 bases, J shed 9 bases, and the junction held 11 bases outside the gene matches. The germline CDR1 and CDR2 sequences are LNHDA and SQIVND (reference sequence). The CDR3 loop spans 16 amino acids. CDR3 bases: TGTGCCAGTAGTATAGATCCCTTGGGAGGGTCCCCTGAGCAGTTCTTC. Translating it yields CASSIDPLGGSPEQFF.

This clone occurred a few times. The chain links TRBV2 to TRBJ2-1; maybe TRBD2 (6 bases). The CDR3 runs to 16 residues. V lost 8 bases, J lost 4 bases, and 21 bases lay in between. Germline V gives CDR1 SNHLY, CDR2 FYNNEI. CDR3 residues: CASGYFRDSQYNEQFF. Written as DNA, the CDR3 is TGTGCCAGCGGTTATTTCCGGGACTCACAATACAATGAGCAGTTCTTC.

This clone was detected once. V usage is TRBV11-2 and J usage is TRBJ2-3; D is possibly TRBD2 (6 bases). The germline CDR1 and CDR2 sequences are SGHAT and FQNNGV. V lost 0 bases to trimming and J lost 10 bases, with 11 bases between them. This CDR3 comprises 13 residues. In DNA, the CDR3 is TGTGCCAGCAGCTTAGATCTGCGGGACGCGCAGTATTTT. Its translation: CASSLDLRDAQYF.

This clone appeared a few times. The chain combines TRBV5-5 with TRBJ2-7; TRBD1 matches 10 bases. J lost 3 bases, V lost 5 bases, and 8 bases had no gene match. The CDR3 extends over 15 amino acids. Germline-derived CDR1 and CDR2 are SGHKS and YYEKEE (reference sequence). CDR3 DNA sequence: TGTGCCAGCAGTAGACCGGGACAGGGGCTCTACGAGCAGTACTTC. Translated: CASSRPGQGLYEQYF.

The chain recombines TRBV28 with TRBJ2-2, with D uncertain. In germline, CDR1 is MDHEN, CDR2 SYDVKM. The CDR3 contains 14 residues. Trimming stripped 7 bases from V and 0 bases from J, with 9 bases between. The CDR3 is CASTISTNTGELFF. CDR3 DNA: TGTGCCAGCACTATATCAACGAACACCGGGGAGCTGTTTTTT.

This rearrangement joins TRBV11-3 to TRBJ2-2; 14 positions agree with TRBD2. The ends lost 1 base at V and 0 bases at J; junction bases unmatched: 1. This CDR3 has 18 residues. CDR1 is SGHNT and CDR2 is YENEEA in the germline V gene. CDR3 amino acids: CASSLGGLAGANTGELFF. In DNA form, the CDR3 reads TGTGCCAGCAGCTTAGGGGGACTAGCGGGAGCGAACACCGGGGAGCTGTTTTTT.

This sequence joins TRBV29-1 and TRBJ1-2, with a possible D match to TRBD1 (6 bases). This CDR3 spans 12 amino acids. V lost 1 base to trimming and J lost 14 bases, with 17 bases between them. CDR1 and CDR2 from the germline V gene are SQVTM and ANQGSEA. The CDR3, as DNA: TGCAGCGTTGAAGCGGTGTCAGGGGAATGGACCTTC. Protein product: CSVEAVSGEWTF.

The genes are TRBV9 and TRBJ2-7, with TRBD2 matching 9 bases. V lost 3 bases and J lost 0; bases outside the gene matches: 7. The CDR3 length is 16 residues. Germline V gives CDR1 SGDLS, CDR2 YYNGEE. CDR3 amino acids: CASSGVAGASSYEQYF. The CDR3 nucleotides are TGTGCCAGCAGCGGAGTAGCGGGGGCGTCCTCCTACGAGCAGTACTTC.

The chain employs TRBV2 and TRBJ2-7, with TRBD1 matching over 8 bases. CDR1 and CDR2 (germline): SNHLY, FYNNEI. V shed 4 bases and J 3 bases; nucleotides not matched to a gene: 5. The CDR3 length is 14 residues. In DNA, the CDR3 is TGTGCCAGCAGTGCGCAGGGGGCATTCTACGAGCAGTACTTC. Amino acid sequence: CASSAQGAFYEQYF.

About this clone itself: Different DNA sequences within this sample yield the same CDR3. V is TRBV3-1 (or the pseudogene TRBV3-2) and J is TRBJ1-1; 8 nucleotides agree with TRBD1. Germline loops: CDR1 LGHDT, CDR2 YNNKEL (reference sequence). V shed 0 bases, J shed 6 bases, and the junction held 0 bases outside the gene matches. The CDR3 is 13 amino acids. The CDR3 DNA is TGTGCCAGCAGCCAAGAACAGGGGGCTGAAGCTTTCTTT. As protein: CASSQEQGAEAFF.

This chain connects TRBV27 to TRBJ2-7, with a tentative D call TRBD1 (6 bases). This CDR3 has 14 residues. Germline V gene lookup returns CDR1 MNHEY and CDR2 SMNVEV (reference sequence). V lost 4 bases and J 7 bases, leaving 17 bases between the germline ends. The CDR3 loop reads CASSYTGHLREQYF. The CDR3 nucleotides are TGTGCCAGCAGTTATACGGGACACCTTCGGGAGCAGTACTTC.

The J gene is TRBJ1-1, the V gene TRBV27; 8 bases are shared with TRBD1. The trim removed 3 bases at V and 4 bases at J, leaving 4 bases unmatched. Germline values: CDR1 MNHEY, CDR2 SMNVEV (reference sequence). The CDR3 runs 14 residues. The CDR3 DNA sequence: TGTGCCAGCAGTTTGCAGGGGGCGGGCACTGAAGCTTTCTTT. Encoded protein: CASSLQGAGTEAFF.

This chain connects TRBV18 to TRBJ2-3; D is ambiguous. The V end lost 2 bases, the J end lost 2 bases, and 11 bases lay between the germline ends. The CDR3 is made up of 15 amino acids. The V gene's germline CDR1 is KGHSH and CDR2 LQKENI. CDR3 in amino acids: CASSPRSDFTDTQYF. The CDR3 DNA is TGTGCCAGCTCACCAAGGAGCGACTTCACAGATACGCAGTATTTT.